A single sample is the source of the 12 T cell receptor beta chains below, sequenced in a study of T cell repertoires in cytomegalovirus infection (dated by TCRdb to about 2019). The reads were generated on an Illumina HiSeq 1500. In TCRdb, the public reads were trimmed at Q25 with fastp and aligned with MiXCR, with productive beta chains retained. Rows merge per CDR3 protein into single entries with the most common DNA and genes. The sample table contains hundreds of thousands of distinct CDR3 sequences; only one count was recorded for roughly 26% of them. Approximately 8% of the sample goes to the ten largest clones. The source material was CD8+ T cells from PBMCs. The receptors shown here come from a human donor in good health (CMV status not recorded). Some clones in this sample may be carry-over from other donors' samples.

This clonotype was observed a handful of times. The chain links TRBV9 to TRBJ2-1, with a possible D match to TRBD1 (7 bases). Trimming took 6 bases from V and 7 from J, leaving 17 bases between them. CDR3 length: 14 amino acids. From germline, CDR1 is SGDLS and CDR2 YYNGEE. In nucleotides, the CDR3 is TGTGCCAGCACTCCAGGGGGGCCCGGGAATGAGCAGTTCTTC. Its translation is CASTPGGPGNEQFF.

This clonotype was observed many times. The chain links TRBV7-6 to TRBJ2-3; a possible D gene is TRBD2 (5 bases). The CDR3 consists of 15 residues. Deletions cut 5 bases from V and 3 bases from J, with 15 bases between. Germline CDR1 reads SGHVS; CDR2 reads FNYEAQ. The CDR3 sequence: CASSGRGVGTDTQYF. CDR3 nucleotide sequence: TGTGCCAGCAGCGGTCGGGGAGTCGGGACAGATACGCAGTATTTT.

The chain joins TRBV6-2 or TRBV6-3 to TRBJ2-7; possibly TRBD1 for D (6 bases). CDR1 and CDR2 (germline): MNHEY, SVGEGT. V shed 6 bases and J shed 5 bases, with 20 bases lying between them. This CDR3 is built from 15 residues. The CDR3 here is CASSSGTPRIDEQYV. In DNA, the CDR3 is TGTGCCAGCAGCTCCGGGACACCAAGGATAGACGAGCAGTACGTC.

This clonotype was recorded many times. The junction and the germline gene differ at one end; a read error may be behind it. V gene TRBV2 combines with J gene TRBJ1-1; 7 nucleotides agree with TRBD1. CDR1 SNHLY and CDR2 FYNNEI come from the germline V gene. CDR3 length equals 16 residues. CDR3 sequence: CASSEGTVVLNTEAFF. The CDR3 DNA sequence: TGTGCCAGCAGCGAAGGGACAGTCGTTTTGAACACTGAAGCTTTCTTT.

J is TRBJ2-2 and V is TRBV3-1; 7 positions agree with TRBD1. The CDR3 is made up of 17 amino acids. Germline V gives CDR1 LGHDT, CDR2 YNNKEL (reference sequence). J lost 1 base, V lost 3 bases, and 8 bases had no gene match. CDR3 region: CASSQDRRGLNTGELFF. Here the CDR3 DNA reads TGTGCCAGCAGCCAGGACAGGCGTGGGCTGAACACCGGGGAGCTGTTTTTT.

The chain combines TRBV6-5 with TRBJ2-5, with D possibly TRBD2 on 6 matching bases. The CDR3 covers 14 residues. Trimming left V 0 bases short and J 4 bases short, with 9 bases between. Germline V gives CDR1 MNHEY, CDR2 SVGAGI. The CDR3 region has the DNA TGTGCCAGCAGTTACTCGCTCGGGGGAGAGACCCAGTACTTC. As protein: CASSYSLGGETQYF.

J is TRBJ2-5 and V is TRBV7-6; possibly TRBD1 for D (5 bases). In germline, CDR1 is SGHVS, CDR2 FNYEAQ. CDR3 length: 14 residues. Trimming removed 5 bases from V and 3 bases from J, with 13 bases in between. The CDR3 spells CASSESTAKETQYF. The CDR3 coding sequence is TGTGCCAGCAGCGAATCGACAGCGAAAGAGACCCAGTACTTC.

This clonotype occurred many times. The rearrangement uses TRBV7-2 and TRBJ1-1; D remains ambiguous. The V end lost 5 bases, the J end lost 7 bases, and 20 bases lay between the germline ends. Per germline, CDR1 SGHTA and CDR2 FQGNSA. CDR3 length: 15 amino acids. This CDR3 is CASSLFPRVGNEAFF. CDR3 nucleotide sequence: TGTGCCAGCAGCCTTTTCCCAAGGGTCGGGAATGAAGCTTTCTTT.

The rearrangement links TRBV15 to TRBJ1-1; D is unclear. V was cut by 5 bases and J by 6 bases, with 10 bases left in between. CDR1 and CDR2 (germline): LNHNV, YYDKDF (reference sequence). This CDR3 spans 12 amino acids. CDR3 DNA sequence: TGTGCCACCAGCGGGAGACGGGCTGAAGCTTTCTTT. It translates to CATSGRRAEAFF.

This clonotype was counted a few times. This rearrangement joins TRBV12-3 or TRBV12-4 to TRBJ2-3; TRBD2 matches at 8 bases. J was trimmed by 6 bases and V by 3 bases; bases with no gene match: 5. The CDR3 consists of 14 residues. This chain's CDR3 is CASSFPGGADTQYF. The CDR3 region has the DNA TGTGCCAGCAGTTTCCCGGGGGGGGCGGATACGCAGTATTTT.

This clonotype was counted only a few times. CDR3 DNA: TGTGCCAGCAGTTTGGGACAGTTCTCAGACTATGGCTACACCTTC. Translated, it gives CASSLGQFSDYGYTF. The chain has TRBV12-3 or TRBV12-4 and TRBJ1-2; 7 nucleotides line up with TRBD1. Trimming took 3 bases from V and 3 from J; bases not matched to a gene: 7. The CDR3 totals 15 residues.

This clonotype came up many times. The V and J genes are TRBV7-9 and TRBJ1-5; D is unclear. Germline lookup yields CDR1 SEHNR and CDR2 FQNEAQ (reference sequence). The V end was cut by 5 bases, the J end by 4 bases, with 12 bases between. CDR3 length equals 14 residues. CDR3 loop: CASSPSWGNQPQHF. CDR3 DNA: TGTGCCAGCAGCCCAAGCTGGGGAAATCAGCCCCAGCATTTT.